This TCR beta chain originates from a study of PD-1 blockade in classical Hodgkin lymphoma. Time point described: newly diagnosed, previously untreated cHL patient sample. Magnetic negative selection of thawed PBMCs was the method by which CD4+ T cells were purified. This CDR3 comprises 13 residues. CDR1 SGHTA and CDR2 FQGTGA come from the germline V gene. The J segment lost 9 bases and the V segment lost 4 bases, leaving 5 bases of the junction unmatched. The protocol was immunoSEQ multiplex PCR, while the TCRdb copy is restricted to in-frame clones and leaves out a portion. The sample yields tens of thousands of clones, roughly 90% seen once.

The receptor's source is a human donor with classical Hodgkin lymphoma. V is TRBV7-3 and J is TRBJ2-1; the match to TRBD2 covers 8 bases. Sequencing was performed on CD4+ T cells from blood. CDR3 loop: CASSSGLVGEQFF. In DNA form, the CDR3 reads TGTGCCAGCAGCTCGGGACTAGTCGGTGAGCAGTTCTTC. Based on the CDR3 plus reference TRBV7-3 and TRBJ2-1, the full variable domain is GAGVSQTPSNKVTEKGKYVELRCDPISGHTALYWYRQSLGQGPEFLIYFQGTGAADDSGLPNDRFFAVRPEGSVSTLKIQRTERGDSAVYLCASSSGLVGEQFFGPGTRLTVL.